The clone carrying this TCR beta chain occurred a few times. What it recognizes is unknown. The sample comes from a study of blood T cells in healthy people across ages. Broader study findings: Among T cells, TCR beta diversity per million cells dropped roughly linearly as age rose. There was no known CMV status for donors, so expanded clonotype changes were possibly confounded.

Isolated per sample were at least 6 million PBMCs. The CDR3 covers 16 residues. The germline gives CDR1 SGHTA, CDR2 FQGTGA. Trimming left V 5 bases short and J 0 bases short, with 15 bases between. PCR was performed a second time for about 7 to 11 cycles using a sample-barcoded 5' primer and a J-beta primer mix. Each cDNA molecule was tagged by a template-switch adaptor with 12 random nucleotides. TCRdb re-derived calls from the 5' RACE reads in MiXCR, one entry per CDR3 protein. The sample shows approximately 1.5 million distinct CDR3 sequences, roughly 32% of them seen only once. The chain is built from TRBV7-3 and TRBJ2-3; D is unclear. The receptor's source is a woman in her twenties or thirties in good health. Sequenced sample: blood. The CDR3 DNA is TGTGCCAGCAGCCAAGACTTAGCCGGGAGCACAGATACGCAGTATTTT. Encoded protein: CASSQDLAGSTDTQYF.